This is a list of T cell receptor beta chains from one sample in a study of T cell repertoires in cytomegalovirus infection. From the reads, TCRdb called clonotypes with MiXCR, one entry per CDR3 protein. The sample shows about half a million distinct CDR3 sequences, 30% to 40% of them seen only once. No antigen is known for these receptors. The material sequenced was cultured PBMCs, taken from culture after CMV antigen stimulation. The receptors stem from a human donor in good health (CMV status not recorded). Some clones in this sample may be carry-over from other donors' samples. The CDR3 runs from the conserved cysteine through the conserved F or W. D genes are given only for firm matches. Clone size is given for some rows only: seen once, a few or many times, or a class if the clone is expanded.

clone size,J gene,V gene,D gene,CDR3 DNA,CDR3 protein
-,TRBJ2-1,TRBV4-3,TRBD2,TGCGCCAGCAGCCAAGGGACTAGCGGGGGCCCCTACAATGAGCAGTTCTTC,CASSQGTSGGPYNEQFF
many,TRBJ1-2,TRBV7-2,-,TGTGCCAGCAGCTTATCTATTGGACAGCAATATGGCTACACCTTC,CASSLSIGQQYGYTF
many,TRBJ2-6,TRBV7-2,-,TGTGCCAGCAGCTTAGGCAGAGGTTCCGGGGCCAACGTCCTGACTTTC,CASSLGRGSGANVLTF
-,TRBJ1-1,TRBV12-3/TRBV12-4,-,TGTGCCAGCAGTTTAGCTCGGGGGGGACGCACTGAAGCTTTCTTT,CASSLARGGRTEAFF
-,TRBJ2-1,TRBV7-2,-,TGTGCCAGCAGCTTAAATAGGCTCCTCGATGAGCAGTTCTTC,CASSLNRLLDEQFF
-,TRBJ2-1,TRBV15,-,TGTGCCACCAGCAGAGTTGTCCGGGCCTTCGCTAATGAGCAGTTCTTC,CATSRVVRAFANEQFF
few,TRBJ1-5,TRBV28,-,TGTGCCAGCAGTTTATCGCAGGGGCTTCAGCCCCAGCATTTT,CASSLSQGLQPQHF
-,TRBJ2-1,TRBV27,-,TGTGCCAGCAGTTTATTCACATTAGGGAGGGGGGATGAGCAGTTCTTC,CASSLFTLGRGDEQFF
medium-sized,TRBJ1-6,TRBV7-9,TRBD1,TGTGCCAGCAGCCCGCCGGCCTGGCAGGGGGGGACTCCCCTCCACTTT,CASSPPAWQGGTPLHF
-,TRBJ2-2,TRBV7-2,-,TGTGCCAGCAGCTCGGGACCGAAGTTCGCCGGGGAGCTGTTTTTT,CASSSGPKFAGELFF
-,TRBJ2-4,TRBV7-6,TRBD2,TGTGCCAGCAGCTCCATACAGGGCGGGAGGGCCTCTCAAAACATTCAGTACTTC,CASSSIQGGRASQNIQYF
once,TRBJ1-3,TRBV2,TRBD1,TGTGCCAGCAGTCTACGCCAGGGGGTTCACAGAAACACCATATATTTT,CASSLRQGVHRNTIYF
-,TRBJ1-5,TRBV9,-,TGTGCCAGCAGCGTAGGTTCCGCCCTCCATCAGCCCCAGCATTTT,CASSVGSALHQPQHF
-,TRBJ1-2,TRBV4-2,-,TGTGCCAGCAGCCAAGAAGGAAACAGGGACTATGGCTACACCTTC,CASSQEGNRDYGYTF
few,TRBJ1-1,TRBV19,-,TGTGCCCTTCGGGAAACAGGGAAGAACACTGAAGCTTTCTTT,CALRETGKNTEAFF
few,TRBJ1-1,TRBV7-2,-,TGTGCCAGCAGCTTAACGAGGGGCCAAAACACTGAAGCTTTCTTT,CASSLTRGQNTEAFF
-,TRBJ2-2,TRBV7-3,TRBD1,TGTGCCAGCAGCTCCAACATCCGGCACAGGGGGCCTGCCGGGGAGCTGTTTTTT,CASSSNIRHRGPAGELFF
many,TRBJ2-1,TRBV7-2,-,TGTGCCAGCAGCCCTTTCAGGGGAGGGCCGGGAAATGAGCAGTTCTTC,CASSPFRGGPGNEQFF
many,TRBJ1-2,TRBV12-3/TRBV12-4,-,TGTGCCTCCCAGCCCCAGGGACCCTATGGCTACACCTTC,CASQPQGPYGYTF
-,TRBJ2-5,TRBV19,-,TGTGCCACAGGGAATGTAGGAGAGACCCAGTACTTC,CATGNVGETQYF
-,TRBJ2-2,TRBV7-9,-,TGTGCCAGCAGCTTAGACCGGGACCACACCGGGGAGCTGTTTTTT,CASSLDRDHTGELFF
-,TRBJ2-2,TRBV7-2,-,TGTGCCAGCAGCCGACAGAGGAACACCGGGGAGCTGTTTTTT,CASSRQRNTGELFF